This section outlines one T cell receptor (beta chain) sequence together with its context. Antigen: not known. This sample is part of a study of shared clonotypes between healthy human individuals. Study results and caveats: Large sequencing depth failed to make sorted-subset sequencing complete, rarefaction showed. Sampling involved blood alone; tissue repertoires likely differ.

The assay was carried out at the deep level. The data were produced by immunoSEQ multiplex PCR, yet TCRdb's version contains in-frame clones alone and is incomplete. The data show 2.3 million or so clones, with about 92% seen just once and about 0.37% held by the top ten. The investigators split CD4+ cells into a CD45RA+ naive subset and a CD45RA-negative memory subset. Germline trimming cut 5 bases from V and 5 bases from J; bases unmatched to any gene: 4. CDR3 length equals 14 residues. The V gene's germline CDR1 is MDHEN and CDR2 SYDVKM. The clonotype comes from a man between 18 and 29 years old in good health. Some clones in this sample may be carry-over from other donors' samples. Sequences were obtained from naive CD4+ T cells from PBMCs. Regarding subset: CD45RA+ positively selected. V is TRBV28 and J is TRBJ2-7, with 12 bases matching TRBD2. CDR3 protein: CASSLAGGRNEQYF. CDR3 in DNA: TGTGCCAGCAGTCTAGCGGGAGGGAGAAACGAGCAGTACTTC.